One and the same sample provided the 2 T cell receptor beta chains below, sequenced in a study of cytomegalovirus exposure and HLA in healthy donors. Primers: 60 Vbeta forward and 13 Jbeta reverse. Some clones are missing from TCRdb's copy, which holds only in-frame ones; the method was immunoSEQ multiplex PCR. The table shows 85,000 to 120,000 clones, with roughly 77% occurring only once. The sample consisted of PBMCs. The source is a middle-aged man in good health and CMV-seronegative.

This clone was counted only a few times. V and J are TRBV25-1 and TRBJ1-3; TRBD1 matches at 8 bases. The CDR3 is 14 amino acids. Germline CDR1 MGHDK, CDR2 SYGVNS. After removal of 4 bases from V and 4 bases from J, the junction contained 3 bases not matched to a gene. The CDR3 spells CASSGGQAGNTIYF. CDR3 nucleotide sequence: TGTGCCAGCAGTGGGGGACAGGCGGGAAACACCATATATTTT.

V gene TRBV28 combines with J gene TRBJ1-5; TRBD1 matches at 10 bases. The CDR3 covers 14 residues. Trimming took 4 bases from V and 8 from J; bases not matched to a gene: 5. Looked up from germline, CDR1 is MDHEN and CDR2 is SYDVKM. Written as DNA, the CDR3 is TGTGCCAGCAGTTGGACAGGGGGGATTGAGCCCCAGCATTTT. Its translation is CASSWTGGIEPQHF.